These T cell receptor beta chains were read from a single sample in a study of T cells in Graves' hyperthyroidism and ophthalmopathy. TCRdb used MiXCR to reprocess the multiplex PCR reads, holding one entry per CDR3 protein. The sample has about 560,000 distinct CDR3 sequences; approximately 16% are singletons. Input material: blood. The receptor set was obtained from a woman younger than 30 with Graves' hyperthyroidism. The CDR3 runs from the conserved cysteine through the conserved F or W. A D gene is named only where the DNA matches it firmly. Not all rows give a size; the values are once, few, many and, for expanded clones, a class.

J,V,size,D,CDR3,DNA
TRBJ2-7,TRBV6-1,many,.,CASSEATVPSSYEQYF,TGTGCCAGCAGTGAGGCAACAGTGCCGAGCTCCTACGAGCAGTACTTC
TRBJ2-1,TRBV7-2,many,.,CASSLGKIDNEQFF,TGTGCCAGCAGCTTAGGCAAGATTGACAATGAGCAGTTCTTC
TRBJ2-5,TRBV20-1,many,.,CSAADYRSVKTQYF,TGCAGTGCTGCGGACTACCGGAGTGTCAAGACCCAGTACTTC
TRBJ2-7,TRBV20-1,.,.,CSARDRLVSYERYF,TGCAGTGCTAGAGATCGGCTAGTCTCCTACGAGCGGTACTTC
TRBJ2-1,TRBV12-3/TRBV12-4,few,TRBD1,CASRSDRALGEQFF,TGTGCCAGCAGGTCAGACAGGGCTTTAGGAGAGCAGTTCTTC
TRBJ2-7,TRBV6-1,.,TRBD1,CASRPRDRDYEQYF,TGTGCCAGCAGGCCCCGGGACAGGGATTACGAGCAGTACTTC
TRBJ2-2,TRBV5-1,many,.,CASFRSTGELFF,TGCGCCAGCTTCAGAAGTACCGGGGAGCTGTTTTTT
TRBJ2-1,TRBV28,.,TRBD2,CASSLDSGLAGYNEQFF,TGTGCCAGCAGTTTGGATAGTGGACTAGCGGGCTACAATGAGCAGTTCTTC
TRBJ1-2,TRBV12-3/TRBV12-4,many,TRBD1,CASRAPGQVYGYTF,TGTGCCAGCAGAGCCCCGGGACAGGTGTATGGCTACACCTTC
TRBJ1-2,TRBV9,.,.,CASSALGAHYGYTF,TGTGCCAGCAGCGCACTAGGGGCTCACTATGGCTACACCTTC
TRBJ2-7,TRBV12-3/TRBV12-4,many,.,CASGAGYEQYF,TGTGCCAGCGGGGCGGGCTACGAGCAGTACTTC
TRBJ1-5,TRBV4-1,few,.,CASSGRDISNQPQHF,TGCGCCAGCAGCGGACGGGACATTAGCAATCAGCCCCAGCATTTT
TRBJ2-1,TRBV7-6,many,.,CASSGGGATGNEQFF,TGTGCCAGCAGCGGGGGGGGCGCCACCGGGAATGAGCAGTTCTTC
TRBJ2-5,TRBV20-1,few,.,CSASPEWGETQYF,TGCAGTGCTAGTCCCGAGTGGGGAGAGACCCAGTACTTC
TRBJ2-7,TRBV27,many,TRBD2,CASKGVGTRPYEQYF,TGTGCCAGCAAAGGAGTGGGGACTAGACCTTACGAGCAGTACTTC
TRBJ1-5,TRBV5-8,few,.,CASSLRGYNQPQHF,TGTGCCAGCAGCTTGCGGGGTTACAATCAGCCCCAGCATTTT
TRBJ1-3,TRBV6-1,few,TRBD1,CASSPSGTGYGNTIYF,TGTGCCAGCAGTCCGTCCGGGACAGGGTACGGAAACACCATATATTTT
TRBJ1-1,TRBV12-3/TRBV12-4,few,TRBD1,CASSFAGGAYTEAFF,TGTGCCAGCAGTTTCGCAGGGGGCGCTTACACTGAAGCTTTCTTT
TRBJ1-1,TRBV19,many,.,CASSPWTAMNTEAFF,TGTGCCAGTAGTCCATGGACAGCCATGAACACTGAAGCTTTCTTT
TRBJ1-1,TRBV19,.,.,CASSPEWGTEAFF,TGTGCCAGTAGTCCTGAATGGGGGACTGAAGCTTTCTTT
TRBJ2-1,TRBV28,many,TRBD1,CASRGQGEEGNEQFF,TGTGCCAGCAGAGGACAGGGTGAGGAAGGCAATGAGCAGTTCTTC
TRBJ2-7,TRBV7-9,many,TRBD1,CASSLTARDSITYEQYF,TGTGCCAGCAGCTTAACCGCCCGGGACAGCATAACCTACGAGCAGTACTTC
TRBJ1-1,TRBV20-1,many,.,CSARDQLNTEAFF,TGCAGTGCTAGAGATCAATTGAACACTGAAGCTTTCTTT
TRBJ2-3,TRBV29-1,few,.,CSYGEGGDTQYF,TGCAGCTATGGTGAAGGTGGAGATACGCAGTATTTT
TRBJ2-1,TRBV28,many,TRBD2,CASRRARGVSSYNEQFF,TGTGCCAGCAGGCGTGCTCGGGGGGTCAGCTCCTACAATGAGCAGTTCTTC
TRBJ1-1,TRBV20-1,many,.,CSATPGYMNTEAFF,TGCAGTGCTACCCCGGGGTATATGAACACTGAAGCTTTCTTT
TRBJ2-5,TRBV20-1,many,TRBD1,CSAVRDRDLETQYF,TGCAGTGCTGTCCGGGACAGGGACCTAGAGACCCAGTACTTC
TRBJ2-1,TRBV20-1,.,TRBD2,CSAWGLANGLLQGNEQFF,TGCAGTGCGTGGGGACTAGCAAATGGACTCCTCCAGGGTAATGAGCAGTTCTTC
TRBJ2-5,TRBV12-3/TRBV12-4,.,TRBD1,CASSPWDRGASLEKETQYF,TGTGCCAGCAGTCCATGGGACAGGGGGGCGTCCCTTGAGAAAGAGACCCAGTACTTC
TRBJ1-5,TRBV7-9,few,.,CASSLAGTDSNQPQHF,TGTGCCAGCAGCTTAGCCGGGACGGATAGCAATCAGCCCCAGCATTTT
TRBJ2-7,TRBV2,many,.,CASIGPEPYEQYF,TGTGCCAGCATCGGTCCAGAGCCCTACGAGCAGTACTTC
TRBJ1-1,TRBV12-3/TRBV12-4,many,TRBD1,CASRLTGGNTEAFF,TGTGCCAGCCGGTTGACAGGGGGCAACACTGAAGCTTTCTTT
TRBJ1-1,TRBV29-1,.,.,CSVGKLMNTEAFF,TGCAGCGTTGGAAAGTTGATGAACACTGAAGCTTTCTTT
TRBJ1-2,TRBV29-1,few,.,CSVETGSGYTF,TGCAGCGTTGAAACCGGGAGCGGCTACACCTTC
TRBJ2-1,TRBV6-5,.,TRBD2,CASSSRGGDNEQFF,TGTGCCAGCAGTTCTCGCGGGGGGGACAATGAGCAGTTCTTC